Each of the 15 T cell receptor beta chains below was sequenced from the same sample in a study of T-cell reconstitution after alpha-beta-depleted transplantation in children. Researchers prepared the TCRbeta library using unique molecular identifiers, the study reports. TCRdb ran MiXCR on the PCR reads and lists one entry per CDR3 protein. Among over 400,000 distinct CDR3 sequences listed, 12% were seen once. The material was PBMCs from the stem cell graft donor, obtained from the stem cell graft. Receptor source: a human donor who donated a stem cell graft to a child with combined immunodeficiency.

This clonotype was seen only a few times. This chain links TRBV25-1 with TRBJ1-2; TRBD1 might be the D (6 bases). CDR3 length: 21 residues. V lost 0 bases and J 0 bases, leaving 26 bases between the germline ends. CDR1 MGHDK and CDR2 SYGVNS come from the germline V gene. CDR3 loop: CASSEYIHQGPTPPANYGYTF. The CDR3 DNA reads as TGTGCCAGCAGTGAATATATTCACCAGGGGCCAACCCCCCCGGCTAACTATGGCTACACCTTC.

This clonotype turned up a few times. This chain joins TRBV6-1 and TRBJ2-1, with 11 nucleotides matching TRBD2. Germline V gene data show CDR1 as MNHNS and CDR2 as SASEGT. V lost 6 bases, J lost 7 bases, and 8 bases stayed unmatched. The CDR3 extends over 15 amino acids. The CDR3 nucleotides read TGTGCCAGCAGCCTTTCTACTAGCGGGGGTAATGAGCAGTTCTTC. It yields the protein CASSLSTSGGNEQFF.

This clonotype was counted a few times. The V call is TRBV27, the J call TRBJ1-2; D remains ambiguous. Germline CDR1 and CDR2: MNHEY and SMNVEV (reference sequence). CDR3 length equals 13 residues. V lost 10 bases and J 0 bases, leaving 12 bases between the germline ends. CDR3 sequence reads: CATSQAANYGYTF. The CDR3 DNA follows: TGTGCCACCTCCCAGGCTGCTAACTATGGCTACACCTTC.

The V call is TRBV12-5, the J call TRBJ2-7; D gene uncertain. V was cut by 8 bases and J by 2 bases, with 10 bases left in between. Germline CDR1 is LGHNT and CDR2 is FRNRAP. This CDR3 region has 12 residues. In nucleotides, the CDR3 is TGTGCTAGTCGAGAGTTTCCCTACGAGCAGTACTTC. It codes for CASREFPYEQYF.

Many counts were recorded for this clonotype. This sequence joins TRBV20-1 and TRBJ2-7; D is undetermined. Trimming left V 4 bases short and J 2 bases short, with 6 bases between. This CDR3 region has 11 residues. Germline CDR1 reads DFQATT; CDR2 reads SNEGSKA (reference sequence). The CDR3 loop reads CSANWAYEQYF. The CDR3 coding sequence is TGCAGTGCTAATTGGGCCTACGAGCAGTACTTC.

The chain employs TRBV29-1 and TRBJ2-7; D is unclear. The V gene's germline CDR1 is SQVTM and CDR2 ANQGSEA. CDR3 length: 11 amino acids. V was shortened by 6 bases and J by 1 base, with 7 bases between the two germline ends. CDR3 coding DNA: TGCAGCGTCACCCTATCCTACGAGCAGTACTTC. The encoded protein is CSVTLSYEQYF.

This clonotype has more than one count but fewer than ten. The chain joins TRBV13 to TRBJ2-7; 10 nucleotides match TRBD1. The CDR3 covers 16 residues. Trimming took 2 bases from V and 2 from J; bases not matched to a gene: 6. The germline gives CDR1 PRHDT, CDR2 FYEKMQ (reference sequence). The CDR3 loop is CASSLSGQGIAYEQYF. The CDR3 region has the DNA TGTGCCAGCAGCTTATCGGGACAGGGGATCGCCTACGAGCAGTACTTC.

The chain couples TRBV5-5 to TRBJ2-7; tentatively, D is TRBD1 (6 bases). The CDR3 covers 14 residues. From germline, CDR1 is SGHKS and CDR2 YYEKEE (reference sequence). V lost 0 bases and J lost 3, with 10 bases in between. The CDR3 DNA is TGTGCCAGCAGCTTGGCCAGGGGACACTACGAGCAGTACTTC. Protein product: CASSLARGHYEQYF.

This clonotype was seen many times. CDR3 coding DNA: TGCGCCAGCAGCGCAGACAGTACTTCCTACGAGCAGTACTTC. Translation: CASSADSTSYEQYF. The chain recombines TRBV5-1 with TRBJ2-7; a possible D gene is TRBD1 (5 bases). V shed 4 bases and J shed 1 base, with 12 bases lying between them. Germline V lookup: CDR1 SGHRS, CDR2 YFSETQ. CDR3 length: 14 residues.

The chain couples TRBV6-2 or TRBV6-3 to TRBJ2-3, with D perhaps given as TRBD1 or TRBD2 (5 bases each). Germline V gene lookup returns CDR1 MNHEY and CDR2 SVGEGT. CDR3 length: 15 amino acids. V was pared by 2 bases and J by 4 bases, with 13 bases between. The CDR3 reads CASSYLGDQADTQYF. The CDR3 DNA follows: TGTGCCAGCAGTTACCTGGGGGACCAGGCAGATACGCAGTATTTT.

This clonotype was observed a handful of times. This chain uses TRBV9 with TRBJ2-6, with D unresolved. The CDR3 contains 13 residues. In germline, CDR1 is SGDLS, CDR2 YYNGEE. Between the trimmed V and J ends, which lost 1 base and 2 bases, there was a span of 1 base. The CDR3 DNA sequence: TGTGCCAGCAGCGTACCTGGGGCCAACGTCCTGACTTTC. Translation: CASSVPGANVLTF.

This clonotype was counted between two and nine times. The chain is built from TRBV3-1 and TRBJ2-6; D is unclear. Germline CDR1 is LGHDT and CDR2 is YNNKEL (reference sequence). The CDR3 covers 14 residues. With 1 base removed from V and 3 bases from J, the gap between germline ends came to 4 bases. Here the CDR3 DNA reads TGTGCCAGCAGCCAAGCTGTTGGGGCCAACGTCCTGACTTTC. Amino acids: CASSQAVGANVLTF.

A few counts support this clonotype. The chain is built from TRBV20-1 and TRBJ2-1; 8 nucleotides agree with TRBD1. The CDR3 spans 15 residues. Germline V lookup: CDR1 DFQATT, CDR2 SNEGSKA (reference sequence). V lost 1 base and J lost 7; bases outside the gene matches: 9. The CDR3 spells CSARVSGGDLNEQFF. In nucleotides, the CDR3 is TGCAGTGCTAGAGTTTCAGGGGGCGATCTTAATGAGCAGTTCTTC.

The table lists this clonotype with many counts. The chain couples TRBV12-3 or TRBV12-4 to TRBJ2-1, with D unclear. The CDR3 totals 11 residues. Trimming removed 6 bases at V and 5 bases at J, with 5 bases between. This chain's CDR3 is CASSRNNEQFF. The CDR3 coding sequence is TGTGCCAGCAGCCGGAACAATGAGCAGTTCTTC.

The V and J genes are TRBV27 and TRBJ2-2; 8 positions agree with TRBD1. CDR1 is MNHEY and CDR2 is SMNVEV in the germline V gene (reference sequence). The V segment lost 7 bases and the J segment 2 bases; nucleotides outside the gene matches: 3. This CDR3 has 14 residues. CDR3 residues: CASNGQGNTGELFF. CDR3 bases: TGTGCCAGCAACGGACAGGGTAACACCGGGGAGCTGTTTTTT.